This TCR beta chain was found in a study of OX40 agonist ivuxolimab in advanced cancers. Generated by immunoSEQ multiplex PCR, the TCRdb table keeps only in-frame clones and is missing some. Among tens of thousands of clones listed, roughly 79% were seen once. This CDR3 region has 11 residues. V was shortened by 3 bases and J by 3 bases, with 3 bases between the two germline ends. Germline V lookup: CDR1 SGHTA, CDR2 FQGNSA. The chain employs TRBV7-2 and TRBJ2-7; D is ambiguous. The sequence was obtained from an adult with an advanced solid tumor such as melanoma, head and neck, liver or kidney cancer. Sequenced here: CD4+ or CD8+ T cells sorted from blood, sampled in a trial of the OX40 agonist ivuxolimab. The CDR3 DNA reads as TGTGCCAGCAGCTTGTACTACGAGCAGTACTTC. It is translated as CASSLYYEQYF. Combining the CDR3 with reference TRBV7-2 and TRBJ2-7 gives the whole variable domain GAGVSQSPSNKVTEKGKDVELRCDPISGHTALYWYRQSLGQGLEFLIYFQGNSAPDKSGLPSDRFSAERTGGSVSTLTIQRTQQEDSAVYLCASSLYYEQYFGPGTRLTVT.